Following are 10 T cell receptor beta chains from one sample sequenced in a study of blood T cells in healthy people across ages. Through a sample-barcoded 5' primer and a J-beta primer mix, a second PCR was run for roughly 7 to 12 cycles. TCRdb recomputed calls from the 5' RACE reads with MiXCR, one row per CDR3 protein. The sample consists of under 950,000 distinct CDR3 sequences, about a fifth of them appearing once. The sequenced sample was blood. These receptors were obtained from an older man in good health.

This chain uses TRBV9 with TRBJ2-3; 8 bases are shared with TRBD2. Germline V gene sequence: CDR1 SGDLS, CDR2 YYNGEE. Trimming at V came to 1 base and at J to 5 bases, leaving 6 bases not matched to a gene. The CDR3 covers 15 residues. CDR3 sequence (DNA): TGTGCCAGCAGCGTAAAAAGCGGGAGTCGAGATACGCAGTATTTT. It codes for CASSVKSGSRDTQYF.

The V and J genes are TRBV29-1 and TRBJ2-4; D is possibly TRBD2 (6 bases). In germline, CDR1 is SQVTM, CDR2 ANQGSEA. Trimming removed 3 bases from V and 3 bases from J, with 18 bases in between. The CDR3 is 16 residues long. In DNA, the CDR3 is TGCAGCGTTGACGGGGGACTTTACGGAGGCAAAAACATTCAGTACTTC. Protein product: CSVDGGLYGGKNIQYF.

This clonotype turned up a few times. The chain employs TRBV12-3 or TRBV12-4 and TRBJ2-1; 12 positions match TRBD2. The CDR3 loop spans 14 amino acids. Trimming at V came to 3 bases and at J to 8 bases, leaving 2 bases not matched to a gene. As DNA, the CDR3 is TGTGCCAGCAGTTTGACTAGCGGGAGTGATGAGCAGTTCTTC. It yields the protein CASSLTSGSDEQFF.

For the CDR3, the DNA is TGTGCCAGCAGCCAAGGGAACATGAACACTGAAGCTTTCTTT. This translates into CASSQGNMNTEAFF. V gene TRBV3-1 combines with J gene TRBJ1-1; unclear D gene. The CDR3 totals 14 residues. Germline CDR1 LGHDT, CDR2 YNNKEL (reference sequence). V was cut by 1 base and J by 0 bases, with 6 bases left in between.

With regard to this clonotype: The junction does not match germline at one end; this may be a read error. J is TRBJ2-5 and V is TRBV12-3 or TRBV12-4; either TRBD1 or TRBD2 may supply D (6 bases each). The CDR3 contains 14 residues. CDR3 residues: CASSLRVGGHLLCF. The CDR3 nucleotides are TGTGCCAGCAGTTTACGGGTCGGGGGCCACCTCTTATGCTTC.

This chain's CDR3 is CASSLGRQADSSYEQYF. The DNA for the CDR3 is TGCGCCAGCAGCTTGGGGAGACAGGCCGACTCGTCCTACGAGCAGTACTTC. The rearrangement links TRBV5-1 to TRBJ2-7, with D possibly being TRBD1 (6 bases). Trimming stripped 0 bases from V and 1 base from J, with 17 bases between. The CDR3 runs to 17 residues. Germline V CDR1 and CDR2: SGHRS, YFSETQ.

This clonotype has more than one count but fewer than ten. The chain couples TRBV6-6 to TRBJ1-2; D might be TRBD1 (6 bases). V was shortened by 8 bases and J by 7 bases, with 14 bases between the two germline ends. CDR1 is MNHNY and CDR2 is SVGAGI in the germline V gene (reference sequence). There are 12 residues in the CDR3. The CDR3 nucleotides are TGTGCCAGCGAAGATAGGGGGGCTGGCTACACCTTC. Protein sequence: CASEDRGAGYTF.

The gene calls are TRBV12-3 or TRBV12-4 and TRBJ2-5; D is unclear. The closer fit of TRBJ2-7 to the DNA end suggests the J call may be wrong. CDR3 length equals 12 residues. CDR3 sequence reads: CASSLSPGEQYF. CDR3 DNA sequence: TGTGCCAGCAGCCTTTCCCCGGGCGAGCAGTACTTC.

This clonotype came up many times. The genes are TRBV2 and TRBJ2-2; TRBD2 might be the D (5 bases). Trimming took off 4 bases at V and 5 bases at J, with 5 bases between the two ends. Per the germline V gene, CDR1 is SNHLY and CDR2 is FYNNEI. This CDR3 contains 12 residues. The CDR3 nucleotides read TGTGCCAGCAGTGCGGGAACCGGGGAGCTGTTTTTT. Protein: CASSAGTGELFF.

This clonotype was detected a few times. J is TRBJ2-5 and V is TRBV2; 7 positions match TRBD2. The J segment lost 2 bases and the V segment lost 6 bases, leaving 12 bases of the junction unmatched. Looked up from germline, CDR1 is SNHLY and CDR2 is FYNNEI. The CDR3 has 16 residues. The CDR3 DNA sequence: TGTGCCAGCAGACAAAGAGGGAGCGGGGAACAAGAGACCCAGTACTTC. Translation gives CASRQRGSGEQETQYF. The variable domain in full, completed from reference TRBV2 and TRBJ2-5, reads EPEVTQTPSHQVTQMGQEVILRCVPISNHLYFYWYRQILGQKVEFLVSFYNNEISEKSEIFDDQFSVERPDGSNFTLKIRSTKLEDSAMYFCASRQRGSGEQETQYFGPGTRLLVL.